The 3 T cell receptor beta chains in this list originate from one sample, sequenced in a study of blood T cell repertoires in COVID-19. TCRdb's table, derived via immunoSEQ multiplex PCR, lists solely in-frame clones and lacks some. This table has 180,000 or so clones, around 78% appearing once. The sequencing sample was made of peripheral blood. These receptor sequences come from a woman of 80 years or more with active or convalescent COVID-19.

The chain uses TRBV2 and TRBJ1-2, with 8 bases that match TRBD1. CDR3 length: 14 amino acids. CDR1 is SNHLY and CDR2 is FYNNEI in the germline V gene. The ends lost 7 bases at V and 7 bases at J; junction bases unmatched: 11. As DNA, the CDR3 is TGTGCCAGCACTGACAGGGGCCTCCGGCCTGGCTACACCTTC. It is translated as CASTDRGLRPGYTF. Full variable domain (outside the CDR3, taken from reference TRBV2 and TRBJ1-2): EPEVTQTPSHQVTQMGQEVILRCVPISNHLYFYWYRQILGQKVEFLVSFYNNEISEKSEIFDDQFSVERPDGSNFTLKIRSTKLEDSAMYFCASTDRGLRPGYTFGSGTRLTVV.

V is TRBV5-6 and J is TRBJ2-3, with TRBD2 matching over 7 bases. The ends lost 2 bases at V and 0 bases at J; junction bases unmatched: 3. Germline lookup yields CDR1 SGHDT and CDR2 YYEEEE. This CDR3 spans 15 amino acids. The CDR3 DNA follows: TGTGCCAGCAGCTTCGGACTAGTCAGCACAGATACGCAGTATTTT. It codes for CASSFGLVSTDTQYF.

This chain connects TRBV7-2 to TRBJ1-2, with no clear D. In germline, CDR1 is SGHTA, CDR2 FQGNSA. Trimming took 4 bases from V and 7 from J, leaving 16 bases between them. CDR3 length: 14 amino acids. The CDR3 reads CASSSRTESRGYTF. The DNA of the CDR3 is TGTGCCAGCAGCTCCCGGACTGAGTCGCGTGGCTACACCTTC.